This TCR beta chain comes out of a study of blood T cell repertoires in COVID-19. TCRdb's table, derived via immunoSEQ multiplex PCR, lists solely in-frame clones and lacks some. The sample contains around 100,000 clones, 89% of which appear only once. As for this clone: Other DNA variants within this sample encode the same CDR3.

Germline CDR1 reads LNHDA; CDR2 reads SQIVND (reference sequence). This CDR3 region has 13 residues. Trimming left V 6 bases short and J 3 bases short, with 9 bases between. Specimen: peripheral blood. The clonotype was recovered from a woman aged 60-75 years with acute or convalescent COVID-19. The chain joins TRBV19 to TRBJ2-1; maybe TRBD2 (6 bases). The CDR3 region has the DNA TGTGCCAGTAGCCGGGGACTCTACAATGAGCAGTTCTTC. Its translation: CASSRGLYNEQFF.